This entry concerns a single TCR beta chain. Its target is not known. Relative to the germline gene, one junction end is altered; a read error may explain this. The sample originates from a study of beta chain features in type 1 diabetes. Findings and limits, study-wide: Among patients with Type 1 diabetes, TCRB CDR3s were moderately but significantly shorter in every one of the four CD4+ subsets. Any role of HLA type in TCRB rearrangement remained unresolved here.

Sorting that relied on CD45RO/CCR7/CD25/CD127/CD95/CD27 yielded CD4+ naive, central memory, regulatory and stem cell-like memory cells. The CDR3 contains 14 residues. CDR1 and CDR2 from the germline V gene are SSHAT and FNYEAQ (reference sequence). All of the isolated RNA was reverse transcribed, so expressed TCRB transcripts were sequenced. It was found that naive, central memory and regulatory T cell samples averaged about 3.4 million reads. Here immunoSEQ multiplex PCR was the method, and the copy in TCRdb shows in-frame clones only, minus some. Among 350,000 to 450,000 clones, less than 15% were seen once, and the ten largest hold about 0.018%.

The sample was naive CD4+ T cells from blood. The receptor was isolated from a woman aged 18-29 years in good health. The chain has TRBV7-7 and TRBJ2-1, with a tentative D call TRBD1 (7 bases). Written as DNA, the CDR3 is TGTGCTAGCAGCCAGGGGGGTAGTAGAAGCGAGCAGTTCTTC. Its protein product is CASSQGGSRSEQFF.